This TCR beta chain was retrieved from a study of T cell repertoires in ileal Crohn's disease. Repertoires were generated with immunoSEQ multiplex PCR, while TCRdb's copy carries only in-frame clones and drops some. The profile shows about 15,000 clones, roughly three fifths of them singletons. The CDR3 covers 14 residues. V was clipped by 3 bases and J by 1 base, with 6 bases between them. Germline V gene data show CDR1 as SEHNR and CDR2 as FQNEAQ (reference sequence). The specimen sequenced was ileal tissue. This sequence was found in an adult with Crohn's disease. The V gene is TRBV7-9, the J gene TRBJ2-2; tentatively, D is TRBD1 (6 bases). The CDR3 region has the DNA TGTGCCAGCAGCTTGGGACAGAACACCGGGGAGCTGTTTTTT. Protein sequence: CASSLGQNTGELFF.